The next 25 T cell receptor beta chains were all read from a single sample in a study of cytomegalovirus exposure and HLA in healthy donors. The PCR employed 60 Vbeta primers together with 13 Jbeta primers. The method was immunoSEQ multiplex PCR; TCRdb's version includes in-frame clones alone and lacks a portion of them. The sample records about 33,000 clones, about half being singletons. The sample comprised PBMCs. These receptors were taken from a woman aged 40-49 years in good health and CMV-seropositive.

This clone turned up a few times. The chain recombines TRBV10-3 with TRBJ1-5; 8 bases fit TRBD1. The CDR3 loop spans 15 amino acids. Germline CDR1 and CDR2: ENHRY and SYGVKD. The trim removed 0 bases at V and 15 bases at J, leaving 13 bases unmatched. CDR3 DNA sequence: TGTGCCATCAGTGAGTCGGACAGGGAGGGGGAGTTTAGGCATTTT. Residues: CAISESDREGEFRHF.

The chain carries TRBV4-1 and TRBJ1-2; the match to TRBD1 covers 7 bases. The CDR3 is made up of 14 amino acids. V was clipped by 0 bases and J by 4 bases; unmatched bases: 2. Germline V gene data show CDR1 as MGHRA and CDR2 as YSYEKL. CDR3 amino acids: CASSQETGSYGYTF. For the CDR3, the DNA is TGCGCCAGCAGCCAAGAGACAGGGAGCTATGGCTACACCTTC.

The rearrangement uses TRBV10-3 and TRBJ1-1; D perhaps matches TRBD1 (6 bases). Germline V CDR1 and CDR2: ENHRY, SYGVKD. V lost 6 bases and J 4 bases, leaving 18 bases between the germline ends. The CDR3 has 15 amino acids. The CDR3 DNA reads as TGTGCCATCAGCCCGTCCTCCCAGGGGATCACTGAAGCTTTCTTT. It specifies CAISPSSQGITEAFF.

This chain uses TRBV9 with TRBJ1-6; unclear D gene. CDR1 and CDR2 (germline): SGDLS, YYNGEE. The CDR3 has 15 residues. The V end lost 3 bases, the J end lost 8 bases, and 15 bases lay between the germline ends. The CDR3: CASSARVGWDSPLHF. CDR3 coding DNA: TGTGCCAGCAGCGCCCGGGTCGGGTGGGATTCACCCCTCCACTTT.

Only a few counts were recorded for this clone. The CDR3 nucleotides are TGTGCCAGCAGCCCCTCGGACAGACGCAACTATGGCTACACCTTC. Amino acid sequence: CASSPSDRRNYGYTF. The rearrangement uses TRBV14 and TRBJ1-2; possible D gene TRBD1, 6 bases. Trimming stripped 4 bases from V and 2 bases from J, with 14 bases between. CDR1 is SGHDN and CDR2 is FVKESK in the germline V gene. The CDR3 consists of 15 residues. The variable domain in full, completed from reference TRBV14 and TRBJ1-2, reads EAGVTQFPSHSVIEKGQTVTLRCDPISGHDNLYWYRRVMGKEIKFLLHFVKESKQDESGMPNNRFLAERTGGTYSTLKVQPAELEDSGVYFCASSPSDRRNYGYTFGSGTRLTVV.

The DNA for the CDR3 is TGTGCCAGCAGTGAGGGGGCTAGGGGCAATCAGCCCCAGCATTTT. Its translation is CASSEGARGNQPQHF. The chain employs TRBV2 and TRBJ1-5, with D perhaps TRBD1 (6 bases). The CDR3 loop spans 15 amino acids. V lost 3 bases and J 2 bases, leaving 11 bases between the germline ends. CDR1 SNHLY and CDR2 FYNNEI come from the germline V gene.

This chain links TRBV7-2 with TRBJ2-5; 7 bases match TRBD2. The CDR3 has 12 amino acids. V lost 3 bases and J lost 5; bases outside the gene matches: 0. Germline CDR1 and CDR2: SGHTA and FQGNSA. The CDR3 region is CASSFGGETQYF. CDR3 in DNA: TGTGCCAGCAGCTTCGGGGGGGAGACCCAGTACTTC.

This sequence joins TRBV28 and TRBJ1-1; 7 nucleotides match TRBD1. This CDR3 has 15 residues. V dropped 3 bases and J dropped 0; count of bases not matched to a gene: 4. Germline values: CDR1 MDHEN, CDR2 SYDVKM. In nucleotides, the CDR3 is TGTGCCAGCAGTTTTATTGACAGGGTGAACACTGAAGCTTTCTTT. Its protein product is CASSFIDRVNTEAFF.

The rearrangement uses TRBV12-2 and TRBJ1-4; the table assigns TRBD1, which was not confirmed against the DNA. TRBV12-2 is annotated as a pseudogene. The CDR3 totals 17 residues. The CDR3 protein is CASRLTSTGGTNEKLFF. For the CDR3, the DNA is TGTGCAAGTCGCCTAACCTCGACAGGGGGAACTAATGAAAAACTGTTTTTT.

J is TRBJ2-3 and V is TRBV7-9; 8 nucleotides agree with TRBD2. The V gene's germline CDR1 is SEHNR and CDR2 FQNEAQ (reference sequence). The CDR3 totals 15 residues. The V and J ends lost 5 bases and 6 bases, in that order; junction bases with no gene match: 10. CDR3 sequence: CASSPLRGGWDTQYF. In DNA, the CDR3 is TGTGCCAGCAGCCCCCTCCGGGGGGGCTGGGATACGCAGTATTTT.

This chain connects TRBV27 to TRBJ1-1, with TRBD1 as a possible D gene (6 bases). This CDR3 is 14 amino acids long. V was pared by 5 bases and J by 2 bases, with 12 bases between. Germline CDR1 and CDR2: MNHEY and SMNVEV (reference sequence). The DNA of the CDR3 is TGTGCCAGCAGTATCGGGACACTCAACACTGAAGCTTTCTTT. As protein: CASSIGTLNTEAFF.

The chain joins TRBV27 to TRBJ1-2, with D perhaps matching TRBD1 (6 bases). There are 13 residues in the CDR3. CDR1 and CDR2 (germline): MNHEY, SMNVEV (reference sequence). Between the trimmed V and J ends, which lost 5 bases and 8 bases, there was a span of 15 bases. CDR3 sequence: CASSPTGNWGYTF. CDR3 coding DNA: TGTGCCAGCAGTCCCACAGGGAATTGGGGCTACACCTTC.

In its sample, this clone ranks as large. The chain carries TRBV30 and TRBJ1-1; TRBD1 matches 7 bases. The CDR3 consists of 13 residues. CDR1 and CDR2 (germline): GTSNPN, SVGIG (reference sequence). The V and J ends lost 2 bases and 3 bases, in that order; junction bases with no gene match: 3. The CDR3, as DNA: TGTGCCTGGAGTCCGACAGGGTACACTGAAGCTTTCTTT. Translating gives CAWSPTGYTEAFF. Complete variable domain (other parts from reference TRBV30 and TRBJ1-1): SQTIHQWPATLVQPVGSPLSLECTVEGTSNPNLYWYRQAAGRGLQLLFYSVGIGQISSEVPQNLSASRPQDRQFILSSKKLLLSDSGFYLCAWSPTGYTEAFFGQGTRLTVV.

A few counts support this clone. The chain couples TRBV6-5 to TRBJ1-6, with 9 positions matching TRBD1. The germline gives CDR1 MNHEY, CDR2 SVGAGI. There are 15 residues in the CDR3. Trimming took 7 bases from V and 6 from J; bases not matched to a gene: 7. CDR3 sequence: CASTLQGARNSPLHF. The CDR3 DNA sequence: TGTGCCAGCACCTTACAGGGGGCGCGTAATTCACCCCTCCACTTT.

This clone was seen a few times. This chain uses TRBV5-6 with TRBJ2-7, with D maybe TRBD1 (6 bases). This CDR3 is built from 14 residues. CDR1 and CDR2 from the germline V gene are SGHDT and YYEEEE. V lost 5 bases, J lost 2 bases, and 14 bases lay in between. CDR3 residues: CASSQAGATYEQYF. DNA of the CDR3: TGTGCCAGCAGTCAAGCAGGGGCGACCTACGAGCAGTACTTC.

This CDR3 reads CASSPHSFYGYTF. The CDR3, as DNA: TGTGCCAGCAGCCCGCACAGCTTCTATGGCTACACCTTC. The chain links TRBV7-8 to TRBJ1-2, with no clear D. V was shortened by 5 bases and J by 4 bases, with 11 bases between the two germline ends. CDR1 and CDR2 from the germline V gene are SGHVS and FQNEAQ. The CDR3 has 13 residues. The full variable domain, rest sourced from reference TRBV7-8 and TRBJ1-2, is GAGVSQSPRYKVAKRGQDVALRCDPISGHVSLFWYQQALGQGPEFLTYFQNEAQLDKSGLPSDRFFAERPEGSVSTLKIQRTQQEDSAVYLCASSPHSFYGYTFGSGTRLTVV.

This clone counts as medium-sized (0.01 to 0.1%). The CDR3: CASSFDRTDQPQHF. The CDR3 nucleotides are TGTGCCAGCAGTTTTGACAGGACAGATCAGCCCCAGCATTTT. This chain uses TRBV6-1 with TRBJ1-5; tentatively, D is TRBD1 (6 bases). The ends were cut back, 5 bases at V and 5 bases at J, with 13 bases in the middle. This CDR3 spans 14 amino acids. Germline V gene lookup returns CDR1 MNHNS and CDR2 SASEGT.

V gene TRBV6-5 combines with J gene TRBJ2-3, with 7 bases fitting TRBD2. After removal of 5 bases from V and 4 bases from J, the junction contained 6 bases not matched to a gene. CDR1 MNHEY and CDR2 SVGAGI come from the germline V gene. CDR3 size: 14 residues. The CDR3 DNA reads TGTGCCAGCAGTCTAGCGGAGGGTGCAGATACGCAGTATTTT. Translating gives CASSLAEGADTQYF.

CDR3 in DNA: TGCGCCAGCAGCCCCTCGACAGGGGTGGATGAGCAGTTCTTC. Protein product: CASSPSTGVDEQFF. The chain recombines TRBV5-1 with TRBJ2-1; 8 bases fit TRBD1. V gave up 4 bases and J gave up 8 bases; unmatched junction bases: 8. This CDR3 is built from 14 residues. Germline CDR1 SGHRS, CDR2 YFSETQ.

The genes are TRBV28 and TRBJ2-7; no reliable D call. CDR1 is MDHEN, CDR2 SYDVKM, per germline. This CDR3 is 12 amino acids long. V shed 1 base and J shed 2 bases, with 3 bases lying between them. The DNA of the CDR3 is TGTGCCAGCAGTTTATCCACCTACGAGCAGTACTTC. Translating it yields CASSLSTYEQYF.

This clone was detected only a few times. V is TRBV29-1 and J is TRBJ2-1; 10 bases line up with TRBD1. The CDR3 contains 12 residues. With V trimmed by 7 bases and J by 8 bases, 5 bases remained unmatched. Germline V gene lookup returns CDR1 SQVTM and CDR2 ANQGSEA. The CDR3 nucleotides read TGCAGCGACTGGACAGGGGGGGATGAGCAGTTCTTC. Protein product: CSDWTGGDEQFF.

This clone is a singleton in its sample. In nucleotides, the CDR3 is TGTGCCAGCAGGCCCTATCGGACAGGGGCCTACGAGCAGTACTTC. Translating gives CASRPYRTGAYEQYF. This sequence joins TRBV6-5 and TRBJ2-7; 9 nucleotides align to TRBD1. CDR1 is MNHEY and CDR2 is SVGAGI in the germline V gene. This CDR3 spans 15 amino acids. V dropped 6 bases and J dropped 2; count of bases not matched to a gene: 8.

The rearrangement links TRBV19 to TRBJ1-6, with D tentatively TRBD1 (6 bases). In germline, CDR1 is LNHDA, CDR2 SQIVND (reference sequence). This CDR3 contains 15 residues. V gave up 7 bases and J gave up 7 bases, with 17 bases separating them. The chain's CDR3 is CASKTSLGANSPLHF. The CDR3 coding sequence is TGTGCCAGTAAGACAAGCCTGGGGGCAAATTCACCCCTCCACTTT.

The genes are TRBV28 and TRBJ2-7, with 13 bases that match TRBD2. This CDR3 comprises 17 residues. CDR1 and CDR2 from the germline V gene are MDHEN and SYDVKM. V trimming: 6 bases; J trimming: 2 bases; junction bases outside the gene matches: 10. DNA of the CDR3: TGTGCCAGCAGGAAAGGACTAGCGGGGGACTTAACCTACGAGCAGTACTTC. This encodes CASRKGLAGDLTYEQYF.

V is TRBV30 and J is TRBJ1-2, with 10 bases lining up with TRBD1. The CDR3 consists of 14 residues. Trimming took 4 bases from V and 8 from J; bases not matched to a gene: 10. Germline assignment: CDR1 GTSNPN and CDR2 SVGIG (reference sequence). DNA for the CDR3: TGTGCCTGGACTCGACAGGGGGCTGTGAAAGGCTACACCTTC. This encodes CAWTRQGAVKGYTF.